The 10 T cell receptor beta chains listed next were all sequenced from one sample in a study of shared clonotypes between healthy human individuals. Assay used: immunoSEQ multiplex PCR; TCRdb lists only in-frame clones, some missing. The table shows around 620,000 clones, with 85% to 95% occurring only once. The naive CD8 fraction comprised CD45RO-negative cells positively selected for CCR7 and excluded terminally differentiated effector memory CD45RA+ cells. The sequencing sample was made of naive CD8+ T cells sorted from blood. These receptors came from a woman in her 30s in good health.

The V gene is TRBV28, the J gene TRBJ1-5; D gene unclear. The CDR3 length is 11 residues. The germline CDR1 and CDR2 sequences are MDHEN and SYDVKM. V lost 8 bases and J lost 6, with 8 bases in between. The CDR3 loop reads CASGLTQPQHF. CDR3 bases: TGTGCCAGCGGACTAACTCAGCCCCAGCATTTT.

This chain links TRBV19 with TRBJ2-5; TRBD2 matches at 8 bases. Germline assignment: CDR1 LNHDA and CDR2 SQIVND (reference sequence). V dropped 7 bases and J dropped 2; count of bases not matched to a gene: 15. The CDR3 spans 17 residues. The CDR3 DNA sequence: TGTGCCAGTACCCCGACCTACGAACTAGCGGAACAAGAGACCCAGTACTTC. Its protein product is CASTPTYELAEQETQYF.

CDR3 bases: TGTGCCAGCAGCAAGGCAGGGTTTAGCAATCAGCCCCAGCATTTT. Translating gives CASSKAGFSNQPQHF. This chain joins TRBV21-1 and TRBJ1-5; no check of the table's D call, TRBD1, against the DNA was made. TRBV21-1 is deemed a pseudogene. CDR3 length: 15 amino acids.

The rearrangement joins TRBV21-1 to TRBJ2-7; the DNA was not used to check the table's D call, TRBD1. TRBV21-1 is annotated as a pseudogene. The CDR3 loop spans 15 amino acids. DNA of the CDR3: TGTGCCAGCAGCAAGGGGACAGGGAGAAGATTCGAGCAGTACTTC. This translates into CASSKGTGRRFEQYF.

The CDR3 DNA reads as TGTGCCAGCAGCCCTACGCGGGGAGTAGGCTGGGTTAATGAAAAACTGTTTTTT. As protein: CASSPTRGVGWVNEKLFF. This rearrangement joins TRBV7-6 to TRBJ1-4, with D uncertain. V was cut by 5 bases and J by 4 bases, with 23 bases left in between. CDR1 and CDR2 (germline): SGHVS, FNYEAQ. This CDR3 is 18 amino acids long.

The chain recombines TRBV7-9 with TRBJ2-7, with D tentatively TRBD1 (6 bases). Germline-derived CDR1 and CDR2 are SEHNR and FQNEAQ (reference sequence). Trimming cost V 6 bases and J 4 bases, with 10 bases left between them. CDR3 length: 12 amino acids. CDR3 DNA: TGTGCCAGCAGTGTAGGGGGATACGAGCAGTACTTC. Encoded protein: CASSVGGYEQYF.

The V call is TRBV6-6, the J call TRBJ2-7, with D tentatively TRBD2 (6 bases). Trimming removed 6 bases from V and 3 bases from J, with 12 bases in between. Germline V CDR1 and CDR2: MNHNY, SVGAGI (reference sequence). The CDR3 has 13 amino acids. The CDR3 loop reads CASSQGLFYEQYF. CDR3 DNA: TGTGCCAGCAGCCAGGGACTTTTCTACGAGCAGTACTTC.

V gene TRBV12-2 combines with J gene TRBJ2-7; the D call of TRBD2 is as the table states it, not checked on the DNA. TRBV12-2 is a documented pseudogene. The CDR3 spans 17 residues. The CDR3 DNA is TGTGCAAGTCGCTTAGGGACTAGCGGAAGGAGCTCCTACGAGCAGTACTTC. Amino acids: CASRLGTSGRSSYEQYF.

This sequence joins TRBV6-1 and TRBJ1-2; D ambiguous. This CDR3 is 13 amino acids long. Trimming cost V 3 bases and J 4 bases, with 9 bases left between them. Germline V lookup: CDR1 MNHNS, CDR2 SASEGT. The CDR3 protein is CASSEVVGYGYTF. The CDR3 DNA is TGTGCCAGCAGTGAGGTGGTCGGCTATGGCTACACCTTC.

The chain is built from TRBV29-1 and TRBJ2-7, with 11 bases matching TRBD2. Germline-derived CDR1 and CDR2 are SQVTM and ANQGSEA. V trimming: 4 bases; J trimming: 3 bases; junction bases outside the gene matches: 2. This CDR3 has 13 amino acids. This chain's CDR3 is CSVASGRNYEQYF. The CDR3 coding sequence is TGCAGCGTTGCTAGCGGGAGGAACTACGAGCAGTACTTC.